What follows are 14 T cell receptor beta chains derived from one specimen sequenced in a study of OX40 agonist ivuxolimab in advanced cancers. Clones were read by immunoSEQ multiplex PCR, and TCRdb kept only the in-frame ones, dropping some. The repertoire holds 55,000 to 70,000 clones, with roughly four fifths as singletons. The material sequenced was CD4+ or CD8+ T cells sorted from blood, taken in a trial of the OX40 agonist ivuxolimab. These receptors were collected from an adult with an advanced solid tumor such as melanoma, head and neck, liver or kidney cancer.

V is TRBV19 and J is TRBJ1-5, with 7 bases fitting TRBD1. The germline CDR1 and CDR2 sequences are LNHDA and SQIVND (reference sequence). This CDR3 has 15 residues. Trimming cost V 8 bases and J 7 bases; bases outside gene matches: 14. The CDR3 DNA follows: TGTGCCAGTGGCGGGGGTTACAGGGGTTTACAGCCCCAGCATTTT. Residues: CASGGGYRGLQPQHF.

The chain uses TRBV18 and TRBJ1-1, with D perhaps matching TRBD1 (6 bases). V was shortened by 2 bases and J by 1 base, with 11 bases between the two germline ends. Germline V lookup: CDR1 KGHSH, CDR2 LQKENI. The CDR3 has 15 amino acids. The CDR3 spells CASSPYGTSNTEAFF. The CDR3 DNA sequence: TGTGCCAGCTCACCATACGGGACATCGAACACTGAAGCTTTCTTT.

This rearrangement joins TRBV10-3 to TRBJ2-5; no clear D. CDR1 ENHRY and CDR2 SYGVKD come from the germline V gene. V dropped 6 bases and J dropped 5 bases, with 13 bases sitting between them. The CDR3 is made up of 13 amino acids. The CDR3 nucleotides are TGTGCCATCAGGGTTGACAATTACGAGACCCAGTACTTC. Translating gives CAIRVDNYETQYF.

In this sample, this clone turned up a few times. The genes are TRBV10-3 and TRBJ2-7; a possible D gene is TRBD1 (6 bases). Trimming pared 2 bases from V and 5 bases from J, leaving 10 bases between. Germline CDR1 is ENHRY and CDR2 is SYGVKD. This CDR3 has 13 amino acids. This CDR3 reads CAISEHRAHEQYF. The CDR3 coding sequence is TGTGCCATCAGTGAGCACAGGGCCCACGAGCAGTACTTC.

This clone has only a few counts. The chain couples TRBV7-9 to TRBJ1-6, with unresolved D. V was cut by 5 bases and J by 7 bases, with 15 bases left in between. This CDR3 is 15 amino acids long. CDR1 SEHNR and CDR2 FQNEAQ come from the germline V gene (reference sequence). The CDR3 protein is CASSLESVANSPLHF. CDR3 in DNA: TGTGCCAGCAGCCTCGAATCGGTGGCAAATTCACCCCTCCACTTT.

This chain connects TRBV10-1 to TRBJ2-5, with D possibly being TRBD1 or TRBD2 (5 bases each). This CDR3 contains 15 residues. Trimming pared 0 bases from V and 5 bases from J, leaving 13 bases between. Germline V gene data show CDR1 as WNHNN and CDR2 as SYGVQD (reference sequence). The CDR3 is CASSESGEGVETQYF. CDR3 in DNA: TGCGCCAGCAGTGAGTCGGGGGAAGGGGTCGAGACCCAGTACTTC.

This clone appeared once. This chain's CDR3 is CASSVRDNGYTF. CDR3 DNA: TGTGCCAGCAGTGTGAGGGATAATGGCTACACCTTC. The rearrangement uses TRBV25-1 and TRBJ1-2, with D unclear. With 4 bases removed from V and 6 bases from J, the gap between germline ends came to 9 bases. Germline V gene sequence: CDR1 MGHDK, CDR2 SYGVNS. This CDR3 region has 12 residues.

This chain joins TRBV9 and TRBJ1-4; 7 bases agree with TRBD1. Germline V gives CDR1 SGDLS, CDR2 YYNGEE. V was pared by 2 bases and J by 7 bases, with 8 bases of the junction left unmatched. The CDR3 is made up of 15 amino acids. Here the CDR3 reads CASSVVAGGSEKLFF. As DNA, the CDR3 is TGTGCCAGCAGCGTCGTGGCAGGGGGTTCTGAAAAACTGTTTTTT.

The CDR3 sequence: CASSNGTTGGWTGELFF. The CDR3 nucleotides are TGTGCCAGCAGCAATGGGACTACAGGGGGCTGGACCGGGGAGCTGTTTTTT. The chain links TRBV21-1 to TRBJ2-2; the table's D call, TRBD1, has no DNA check behind it. TRBV21-1 constitutes a pseudogene. The CDR3 covers 17 residues.

This chain uses TRBV7-9 with TRBJ2-7; 9 bases line up with TRBD1. Germline trimming cut 4 bases from V and 1 base from J; bases unmatched to any gene: 8. This CDR3 is built from 16 residues. In germline, CDR1 is SEHNR, CDR2 FQNEAQ (reference sequence). For the CDR3, the DNA is TGTGCCAGCAGCTCAGACCGGGACAGGGATTCCTACGAGCAGTACTTC. Amino acid sequence: CASSSDRDRDSYEQYF.

The genes are TRBV15 and TRBJ1-4; 9 bases fit TRBD1. This CDR3 contains 15 residues. CDR1 LNHNV and CDR2 YYDKDF come from the germline V gene (reference sequence). The J segment lost 5 bases and the V segment lost 0 bases, leaving 1 base of the junction unmatched. The CDR3 spells CATSRDGTGNEKLFF. In nucleotides, the CDR3 is TGTGCCACCAGCAGAGACGGGACAGGGAATGAAAAACTGTTTTTT. The whole variable domain, filled in from reference TRBV15 and TRBJ1-4, reads DAMVIQNPRYQVTQFGKPVTLSCSQTLNHNVMYWYQQKSSQAPKLLFHYYDKDFNNEADTPDNFQSRRPNTSFCFLDIRSPGLGDTAMYLCATSRDGTGNEKLFFGSGTQLSVL.

The V and J genes are TRBV5-4 and TRBJ1-2; D remains ambiguous. In germline, CDR1 is SGHNT, CDR2 YYREEE (reference sequence). The V and J ends lost 0 bases and 6 bases respectively, with 9 bases between them. This CDR3 is built from 13 residues. CDR3 sequence (DNA): TGTGCCAGCAGCTTGGACTGGGAGGATGGCTACACCTTC. It codes for CASSLDWEDGYTF.

The V call is TRBV28, the J call TRBJ2-7; 10 positions match TRBD2. V was clipped by 8 bases and J by 12 bases; unmatched bases: 16. The CDR3 extends over 14 amino acids. CDR1 MDHEN and CDR2 SYDVKM come from the germline V gene. CDR3 in amino acids: CASGSRVAGGGWYF. The DNA for the CDR3 is TGTGCCAGCGGAAGTCGTGTAGCGGGAGGAGGCTGGTACTTC.

The rearrangement uses TRBV6-5 and TRBJ2-3, with TRBD1 matching over 8 bases. The CDR3 consists of 14 residues. Germline CDR1 MNHEY, CDR2 SVGAGI. V trimming: 4 bases; J trimming: 5 bases; junction bases outside the gene matches: 5. CDR3 nucleotides: TGTGCCAGCAGTTGGCAGGGGGCCCAAGATACGCAGTATTTT. Translating it yields CASSWQGAQDTQYF.